This T cell receptor beta chain was sequenced during a study of T cell responses to AZD1222 COVID-19 vaccine. Overall study findings and caveats: Dominant at 160-218 and 743-854, vaccine-associated CD4 TCRs also spanned spike.

The table came from immunoSEQ multiplex PCR; TCRdb's copy has only in-frame clones and leaves some out. The sample carries approximately 100,000 clones, about 89% recorded once. In germline, CDR1 is SGHAT, CDR2 FQNNGV. This CDR3 contains 14 residues. V gave up 1 base and J gave up 4 bases, with 11 bases separating them. This clone was recorded a few times. Its antigen is not known. This sample comprised peripheral blood, obtained 28 days after the second AZD1222 dose. The chain joins TRBV11-2 to TRBJ2-7; the D is unclear. This clonotype was obtained from an adult who received the AZD1222 COVID-19 vaccine. The CDR3 nucleotides are TGTGCCAGCAGCTTAGGTACTACGATTTACGAGCAGTACTTC. Amino acids: CASSLGTTIYEQYF.